The next 22 T cell receptor beta chains were all read from a single sample in a study of cytomegalovirus exposure and HLA in healthy donors. The PCR was carried out with 60 Vbeta primers and 13 Jbeta primers. The data were produced by immunoSEQ multiplex PCR, yet TCRdb's version contains in-frame clones alone and is incomplete. The top ten hold less than 3% of the sample, which has roughly 49,000 clones, roughly 80% seen once. The specimen was PBMCs. The receptors shown here come from a woman aged 40-49 years in good health and CMV-seropositive.

The chain has TRBV9 and TRBJ1-3; possible D gene TRBD1, 5 bases. The CDR3 is made up of 14 amino acids. V lost 2 bases, J lost 2 bases, and 8 bases lay in between. Looked up from germline, CDR1 is SGDLS and CDR2 is YYNGEE. The CDR3 coding sequence is TGTGCCAGCAGCGTGGGGGGGGCTGGAAACACCATATATTTT. It encodes CASSVGGAGNTIYF.

This rearrangement joins TRBV21-1 to TRBJ2-2; the table's D call, TRBD2, has no DNA check behind it. TRBV21-1 is a pseudogene segment. The CDR3 sequence is 18 residues long. As DNA, the CDR3 is TGTGCCAGCAGCGTGCCCGGAGGGACCTTACACCTTCCCGGGGAGCTGTTTTTT. Protein product: CASSVPGGTLHLPGELFF.

In this sample, this clone turned up a few times. The V and J genes are TRBV10-2 and TRBJ2-7, with TRBD1 matching over 7 bases. The CDR3 extends over 16 amino acids. The ends lost 4 bases at V and 0 bases at J; junction bases unmatched: 9. Germline V gene lookup returns CDR1 WSHSY and CDR2 SAAADI. The CDR3 protein is CASSAPGQESSYEQYF. The DNA for the CDR3 is TGCGCCAGCAGTGCGCCTGGACAGGAGAGCTCCTACGAGCAGTACTTC.

The chain carries TRBV2 and TRBJ2-2, with D possibly being TRBD1 (6 bases). The V gene lost 3 bases and the J gene lost 3 bases, with 17 bases spanning the gap. The CDR3 runs 17 residues. Germline CDR1 and CDR2: SNHLY and FYNNEI. The DNA of the CDR3 is TGTGCCAGCAGTGAGAGTACAGGGTGGTTGGACACCGGGGAGCTGTTTTTT. It translates to CASSESTGWLDTGELFF.

This chain links TRBV7-2 with TRBJ2-2; D remains unclear. The V and J ends lost 0 bases and 1 base respectively, with 9 bases between them. Germline V gives CDR1 SGHTA, CDR2 FQGNSA. The CDR3 sequence is 16 residues long. CDR3 nucleotides: TGTGCCAGCAGCTTAGCGCTAGGAATGAACACCGGGGAGCTGTTTTTT. Translation gives CASSLALGMNTGELFF.

V usage is TRBV5-8 and J usage is TRBJ1-5; TRBD1 might be the D (5 bases). Germline V gene sequence: CDR1 SGHTS, CDR2 YDEGEE. The CDR3 contains 14 residues. Trimming shortened V by 4 bases and J by 1 base, and 9 bases separated the two germline ends. The CDR3 nucleotides read TGTGCCAGCAGCCGGACACTGAGCAATCAGCCCCAGCATTTT. It translates to CASSRTLSNQPQHF.

In its sample, this clone was seen once. The rearrangement links TRBV4-1 to TRBJ2-1, with 7 bases fitting TRBD2. V was pared by 1 base and J by 8 bases, with 11 bases of the junction left unmatched. This CDR3 comprises 16 residues. Germline V gene lookup returns CDR1 MGHRA and CDR2 YSYEKL. The CDR3 nucleotides are TGCGCCAGCAGCCAAGGGCTCGCGGGGGATAGGTATGAGCAGTTCTTC. Its protein is CASSQGLAGDRYEQFF.

The rearrangement links TRBV5-6 to TRBJ2-7; D perhaps matches TRBD1 (6 bases). The length of the CDR3 is 15 residues. Germline assignment: CDR1 SGHDT and CDR2 YYEEEE. Trimming took 5 bases from V and 0 from J, leaving 15 bases between them. CDR3 DNA sequence: TGTGCCAGCAGTACAGGGTCCCTGAGCTCCTACGAGCAGTACTTC. This codes for CASSTGSLSSYEQYF.

This clone has a handful of counts. The rearrangement uses TRBV2 and TRBJ1-1; D might be TRBD1 (5 bases). CDR3 length: 13 residues. The germline V and J ends were trimmed by 6 bases and 0 bases, with 8 bases remaining between them. Germline V gives CDR1 SNHLY, CDR2 FYNNEI. The CDR3: CASSLDMNTEAFF. CDR3 DNA sequence: TGTGCCAGCAGCCTGGACATGAACACTGAAGCTTTCTTT.

The chain combines TRBV5-5 with TRBJ2-7, with a possible D match to TRBD1 (6 bases). The ends were cut back, 3 bases at V and 0 bases at J, with 7 bases in the middle. This CDR3 has 13 residues. Germline values: CDR1 SGHKS, CDR2 YYEKEE (reference sequence). The CDR3 loop is CASSWGHSYEQYF. CDR3 DNA: TGTGCCAGCAGCTGGGGACACTCCTACGAGCAGTACTTC.

The chain employs TRBV6-6 and TRBJ1-2; 7 bases agree with TRBD1. The ends lost 5 bases at V and 7 bases at J; junction bases unmatched: 4. The CDR3 length is 12 residues. Germline V gene lookup returns CDR1 MNHNY and CDR2 SVGAGI (reference sequence). CDR3 protein: CASSGTEGGYTF. In DNA, the CDR3 is TGTGCCAGCAGTGGGACAGAAGGTGGCTACACCTTC.

The V call is TRBV15, the J call TRBJ2-7; D perhaps matches TRBD1 (5 bases). Per the germline V gene, CDR1 is LNHNV and CDR2 is YYDKDF (reference sequence). This CDR3 is built from 12 residues. V dropped 5 bases and J dropped 3 bases, with 8 bases sitting between them. CDR3 nucleotide sequence: TGTGCCACCAGCTCCCAGGGCTACGAGCAGTACTTC. Its protein is CATSSQGYEQYF.

The V and J genes are TRBV7-9 and TRBJ1-2; the D gene is possibly TRBD1 (5 bases). The CDR3 is 14 amino acids. Germline CDR1 SEHNR, CDR2 FQNEAQ (reference sequence). The V end lost 5 bases, the J end lost 2 bases, and 12 bases lay between the germline ends. DNA for the CDR3: TGTGCCAGCAGCCCGCAGGGAAACAACTATGGCTACACCTTC. It specifies CASSPQGNNYGYTF.

V and J are TRBV28 and TRBJ1-1; D not resolved. Germline V gene sequence: CDR1 MDHEN, CDR2 SYDVKM. Trimming took off 6 bases at V and 1 base at J, with 15 bases between the two ends. This CDR3 comprises 15 residues. CDR3 sequence: CASSYLSGRNTEAFF. For the CDR3, the DNA is TGTGCCAGCAGCTACTTGTCGGGGAGGAACACTGAAGCTTTCTTT.

This clone occurred a few times. The V and J genes are TRBV6-1 and TRBJ1-6; 8 bases align to TRBD1. This CDR3 has 17 amino acids. Unmatched junction bases numbered 10, after V lost 3 bases and J lost 6 bases. Germline values: CDR1 MNHNS, CDR2 SASEGT. CDR3: CASSDNQGAPVNSPLHF. The CDR3 coding sequence is TGTGCCAGCAGTGACAACCAGGGGGCTCCCGTTAATTCACCCCTCCACTTT.

The CDR3 here is CASSPPTGSNYGYTF. The CDR3 DNA reads as TGCGCCAGCAGCCCCCCGACAGGGAGTAACTATGGCTACACCTTC. The chain recombines TRBV5-1 with TRBJ1-2, with 7 bases that match TRBD1. Germline V lookup: CDR1 SGHRS, CDR2 YFSETQ. CDR3 length equals 15 residues. The trim removed 4 bases at V and 1 base at J, leaving 7 bases unmatched.

The chain couples TRBV6-5 to TRBJ1-1; no definite D call. Trimming cost V 6 bases and J 4 bases, with 15 bases left between them. Germline V gene data show CDR1 as MNHEY and CDR2 as SVGAGI. The CDR3 loop spans 14 amino acids. In DNA, the CDR3 is TGTGCCAGCAGCCAGAGGGTGGAGGGCACTGAAGCTTTCTTT. Protein product: CASSQRVEGTEAFF.

V gene TRBV6-5 combines with J gene TRBJ1-3; D remains unclear. Germline V gene lookup returns CDR1 MNHEY and CDR2 SVGAGI. V was shortened by 2 bases and J by 4 bases, with 6 bases between the two germline ends. The CDR3 has 13 amino acids. The CDR3 reads CASSYDTGNTIYF. The DNA of the CDR3 is TGTGCCAGCAGTTACGACACGGGAAACACCATATATTTT.

V usage is TRBV28 and J usage is TRBJ1-5; tentatively, D is TRBD1 (5 bases). Germline lookup yields CDR1 MDHEN and CDR2 SYDVKM. The CDR3 loop spans 13 amino acids. V gave up 6 bases and J gave up 8 bases, with 14 bases separating them. The CDR3 nucleotides are TGTGCCAGCAGACCCTCAGGGTTCGAGCCCCAGCATTTT. Translating it yields CASRPSGFEPQHF.

The genes are TRBV7-2 and TRBJ2-5, with 8 bases identical to TRBD1. J gave up 5 bases and V 1 base, and 6 bases lay outside the gene matches. CDR3 length: 15 residues. Germline CDR1 SGHTA, CDR2 FQGNSA. CDR3: CASSLGTGRQETQYF. DNA for the CDR3: TGTGCCAGCAGCTTAGGGACAGGGCGGCAGGAGACCCAGTACTTC. Full variable domain (missing parts from reference TRBV7-2 and TRBJ2-5): GAGVSQSPSNKVTEKGKDVELRCDPISGHTALYWYRQSLGQGLEFLIYFQGNSAPDKSGLPSDRFSAERTGGSVSTLTIQRTQQEDSAVYLCASSLGTGRQETQYFGPGTRLLVL.

Only a few counts were recorded for this clone. CDR3 residues: CASSSDGQGQPQHF. In DNA form, the CDR3 reads TGTGCCAGCAGCTCCGACGGCCAGGGCCAGCCCCAGCATTTT. J is TRBJ1-5 and V is TRBV5-4, with D maybe TRBD1 (5 bases). Trimming shortened V by 3 bases and J by 7 bases, and 14 bases separated the two germline ends. The germline V gene encodes CDR1 SGHNT and CDR2 YYREEE (reference sequence). The CDR3 sequence is 14 residues long.

The chain is built from TRBV5-1 and TRBJ1-2; 10 nucleotides agree with TRBD1. Germline assignment: CDR1 SGHRS and CDR2 YFSETQ. J was trimmed by 2 bases and V by 3 bases; bases with no gene match: 1. This CDR3 is 14 amino acids long. Written as DNA, the CDR3 is TGCGCCAGCAGCTCGGGACAGGGGAACTATGGCTACACCTTC. Its protein product is CASSSGQGNYGYTF.